The 10 T cell receptor beta chains below all came from one sample that was sequenced in a study of neurological immune-mediated disorders. Using its own MiXCR run on the 5' RACE reads, TCRdb lists one record per CDR3 protein. The table records approximately 30,000 distinct CDR3 sequences, less than 8.5% of them present only once. Material: PBMCs. These receptors all stem from a woman between 45 and 65 years old in good health.

This clonotype has only a few counts. V usage is TRBV18 and J usage is TRBJ2-5; D gene ambiguous. This CDR3 has 16 amino acids. The germline V gene has CDR1 KGHSH and CDR2 LQKENI. With 5 bases removed from V and 1 base from J, the gap between germline ends came to 17 bases. The CDR3 DNA reads as TGTGCCAGCTCATTCCAGCAGCGAAAGATCCAAGAGACCCAGTACTTC. This sequence encodes CASSFQQRKIQETQYF.

This clonotype was counted many times. The V gene is TRBV27, the J gene TRBJ1-1; D may be TRBD1 (5 bases). From germline, CDR1 is MNHEY and CDR2 SMNVEV (reference sequence). Trimming shortened V by 3 bases and J by 1 base, and 9 bases separated the two germline ends. CDR3 length: 14 residues. The CDR3 region has the DNA TGTGCCAGCAGTTTTGGGACGGCGAACACTGAAGCTTTCTTT. Its protein product is CASSFGTANTEAFF.

This clonotype was counted many times. The chain combines TRBV29-1 with TRBJ1-1, with 9 positions matching TRBD1. This CDR3 region has 14 residues. V lost 6 bases, J lost 5 bases, and 10 bases stayed unmatched. From germline, CDR1 is SQVTM and CDR2 ANQGSEA. The CDR3 DNA is TGCAGCGTGAGGAATCGGGACAGGGAGACTGAAGCTTTCTTT. It translates to CSVRNRDRETEAFF. The variable domain in full, with the rest retrieved from reference TRBV29-1 and TRBJ1-1, is SAVISQKPSRDICQRGTSLTIQCQVDSQVTMMFWYRQQPGQSLTLIATANQGSEATYESGFVIDKFPISRPNLTFSTLTVSNMSPEDSSIYLCSVRNRDRETEAFFGQGTRLTVV.

This clonotype was observed at least ten times. The chain recombines TRBV19 with TRBJ2-5; 8 bases map to TRBD1. V shed 5 bases and J 5 bases; nucleotides not matched to a gene: 10. In germline, CDR1 is LNHDA, CDR2 SQIVND (reference sequence). The CDR3 length is 15 residues. CDR3 sequence (DNA): TGTGCCAGTAGTCCTAGGACAGGGCCCGCGGAGACCCAGTACTTC. Encoded protein: CASSPRTGPAETQYF. The whole variable domain, remainder taken from reference TRBV19 and TRBJ2-5, is DGGITQSPKYLFRKEGQNVTLSCEQNLNHDAMYWYRQDPGQGLRLIYYSQIVNDFQKGDIAEGYSVSREKKESFPLTVTSAQKNPTAFYLCASSPRTGPAETQYFGPGTRLLVL.

In this sample, this clonotype turned up many times. The rearrangement uses TRBV5-1 and TRBJ2-7, with 8 bases aligning to TRBD2. The CDR3 consists of 15 residues. The germline V gene encodes CDR1 SGHRS and CDR2 YFSETQ. J lost 0 bases, V lost 4 bases, and 6 bases had no gene match. The CDR3 protein is CASSPEAGGSYEQYF. The DNA for the CDR3 is TGCGCCAGCAGCCCAGAGGCGGGGGGCTCCTACGAGCAGTACTTC.

This clonotype was found a few times. The chain carries TRBV2 and TRBJ1-2; 9 bases are shared with TRBD1. CDR1 and CDR2 from the germline V gene are SNHLY and FYNNEI. The V segment lost 3 bases and the J segment 7 bases; nucleotides outside the gene matches: 9. The CDR3 is 15 residues long. CDR3 sequence: CASSEVPGQGIGYTF. The CDR3 DNA reads as TGTGCCAGCAGTGAGGTCCCGGGACAGGGTATTGGCTACACCTTC.

There are many counts of this clonotype. The chain joins TRBV9 to TRBJ2-2, with TRBD1 matching 10 bases. The CDR3 totals 16 residues. J gave up 5 bases and V 0 bases, and 4 bases lay outside the gene matches. Looked up from germline, CDR1 is SGDLS and CDR2 is YYNGEE. The CDR3 sequence: CASSVAWGQGTGELFF. The CDR3 coding sequence is TGTGCCAGCAGCGTAGCTTGGGGACAGGGGACCGGGGAGCTGTTTTTT.

This clonotype was counted at least ten times. The chain employs TRBV12-3 or TRBV12-4 and TRBJ2-2; no firm D call. CDR3 length: 13 residues. Deletions cut 3 bases from V and 5 bases from J, with 7 bases between. The CDR3 reads CASSLAPTGELFF. The DNA for the CDR3 is TGTGCCAGCAGTTTGGCTCCGACCGGGGAGCTGTTTTTT.

This clonotype appeared many times. The chain combines TRBV4-3 with TRBJ2-3; 8 nucleotides agree with TRBD2. Germline trimming cut 0 bases from V and 6 bases from J; bases unmatched to any gene: 5. The length of the CDR3 is 15 residues. CDR1 LGHNA and CDR2 YSLEER come from the germline V gene. Written as DNA, the CDR3 is TGCGCCAGCAGCCAAGATACTAGCGGCGGGGATACGCAGTATTTT. It codes for CASSQDTSGGDTQYF.

This clonotype was found many times. The chain is built from TRBV24-1 and TRBJ2-5; the match to TRBD2 covers 7 bases. The CDR3 covers 15 residues. The V gene end was trimmed by 6 bases and the J gene end by 4 bases; junction bases not matched to a gene: 10. Germline assignment: CDR1 KGHDR and CDR2 SFDVKD. The CDR3 reads CATSTLGEGVETQYF. DNA of the CDR3: TGTGCCACCAGTACCTTAGGGGAGGGAGTAGAGACCCAGTACTTC.